This section outlines one TCR beta chain sequence together with its context. Germline assignment: CDR1 SGHRS and CDR2 YFSETQ. V gave up 0 bases and J gave up 8 bases, with 14 bases separating them. The CDR3 has 14 amino acids. The data were taken from a study of blood T cell repertoires in COVID-19. Across the whole study: Acute-phase and convalescent COVID-19 samples originated in the United States, Italy and Spain. Sample material is recorded as cDNA or gDNA derived from T cells, B-cell-depleted T cells, or PBMCs.

As originally analysed: Amplification of reference gene primers was used by the study to estimate nucleated cell counts. TCRdb's table, derived via immunoSEQ multiplex PCR, lists solely in-frame clones and lacks some. Clone size and the V and J calls come from that table; the DNA yielded D and trimming. The sample lists 70,000 or so clones, around nine tenths occurring once. The sequence was collected from a woman aged 60-75 years with acute or convalescent COVID-19. V gene TRBV5-1 combines with J gene TRBJ1-2; no firm D call. The specimen was peripheral blood. CDR3 region: CASSLVTAVGGYTF. The CDR3 DNA is TGCGCCAGCAGCTTGGTAACGGCTGTGGGCGGCTACACCTTC. The entire variable domain, with the rest obtained from reference TRBV5-1 and TRBJ1-2, is as follows: KAGVTQTPRYLIKTRGQQVTLSCSPISGHRSVSWYQQTPGQGLQFLFEYFSETQRNKGNFPGRFSGRQFSNSRSEMNVSTLELGDSALYLCASSLVTAVGGYTFGSGTRLTVV.